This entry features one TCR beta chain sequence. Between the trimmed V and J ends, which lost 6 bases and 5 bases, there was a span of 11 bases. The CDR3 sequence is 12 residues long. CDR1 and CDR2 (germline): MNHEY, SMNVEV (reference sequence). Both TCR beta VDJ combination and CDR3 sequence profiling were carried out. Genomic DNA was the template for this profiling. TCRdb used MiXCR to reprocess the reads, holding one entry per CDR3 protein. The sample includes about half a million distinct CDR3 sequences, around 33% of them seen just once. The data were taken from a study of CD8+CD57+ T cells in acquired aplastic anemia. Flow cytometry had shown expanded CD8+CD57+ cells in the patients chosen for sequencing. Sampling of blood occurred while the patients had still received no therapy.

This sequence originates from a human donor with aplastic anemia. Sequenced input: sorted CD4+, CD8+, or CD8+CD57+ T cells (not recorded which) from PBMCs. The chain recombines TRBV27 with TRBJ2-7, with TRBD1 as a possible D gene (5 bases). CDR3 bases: TGTGCCAGCAGAGGGGCTTTCCACGAGCAGTACTTC. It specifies CASRGAFHEQYF.